The rows below give T cell receptor beta chains drawn from one sample of a study of cytomegalovirus exposure and HLA in healthy donors. The protocol was immunoSEQ multiplex PCR, while the TCRdb copy is restricted to in-frame clones and leaves out a portion. In the table there are 150,000 to 200,000 clones, 79% of which are singletons. Sample: PBMCs. These TCRs come from a woman aged 45 to 65 in good health and CMV-seronegative. The CDR3 runs from the conserved cysteine through the conserved F or W. A D gene is named only where the DNA matches it firmly. Expanded clones get a size class; other rows say once, few or many, or leave the size out.

d_gene: TRBD1; v_gene: TRBV6-5; j_gene: TRBJ1-1; abundance: NA; CDR3nt: TGTGCCAGCAGTTACCGGGGGACAGCAGCTTTCTTT; CDR3aa: CASSYRGTAAFF
d_gene: NA; v_gene: TRBV7-2; j_gene: TRBJ1-2; abundance: NA; CDR3nt: TGTGCCAGCAGCTCTACCGCTGGACTTCAAACTAATGGCTACACCTTC; CDR3aa: CASSSTAGLQTNGYTF
d_gene: TRBD1; v_gene: TRBV5-6; j_gene: TRBJ1-3; abundance: NA; CDR3nt: TGTGCCAGCAGCCTACGAGCCGGGACAGGCTCTGGAAACACCATATATTTT; CDR3aa: CASSLRAGTGSGNTIYF
d_gene: TRBD1; v_gene: TRBV28; j_gene: TRBJ1-5; abundance: NA; CDR3nt: TGTGCCAGCAGTTTTTACGACAGGGGTCATCAGCCCCAGCATTTT; CDR3aa: CASSFYDRGHQPQHF
d_gene: TRBD2; v_gene: TRBV28; j_gene: TRBJ2-5; abundance: NA; CDR3nt: TGTGCCAGCAGTTTTCCGCCGGGACTAGCGGGAGCTGCTGAGACCCAGTACTTC; CDR3aa: CASSFPPGLAGAAETQYF
d_gene: TRBD1; v_gene: TRBV28; j_gene: TRBJ2-5; abundance: few; CDR3nt: TGTGCCAGCAGTTCGACAGGGGCCAGGGAGACCCAGTACTTC; CDR3aa: CASSSTGARETQYF
d_gene: TRBD2; v_gene: TRBV6-1; j_gene: TRBJ2-3; abundance: NA; CDR3nt: TGTGCCAGCAGTGAAAGAGAGGGGAGGGTGGGGACAGATACGCAGTATTTT; CDR3aa: CASSEREGRVGTDTQYF
d_gene: TRBD1; v_gene: TRBV11-2; j_gene: TRBJ1-4; abundance: NA; CDR3nt: TGTGCCAGCAGCCCCAGACAGGGTGGGCTTACTAATGAAAAACTGTTTTTT; CDR3aa: CASSPRQGGLTNEKLFF
d_gene: NA; v_gene: TRBV4-1; j_gene: TRBJ1-2; abundance: NA; CDR3nt: TGCGCCAGCAGCCAAGGGCAGGGTAATCGTGGCTACACCTTC; CDR3aa: CASSQGQGNRGYTF
d_gene: TRBD1; v_gene: TRBV5-1; j_gene: TRBJ2-1; abundance: NA; CDR3nt: TGCGCCAGCGCCGGGACAGGGACCTACAATGAGCAGTTCTTC; CDR3aa: CASAGTGTYNEQFF
d_gene: NA; v_gene: TRBV27; j_gene: TRBJ2-5; abundance: NA; CDR3nt: TGTGCCAGCAGTCGGGGGTCCGGGACCCAGTACTTC; CDR3aa: CASSRGSGTQYF
d_gene: TRBD1; v_gene: TRBV28; j_gene: TRBJ1-2; abundance: NA; CDR3nt: TGTGCCAGCAGTTCGGCCGGGACAGGGGACTATGGCTACACCTTC; CDR3aa: CASSSAGTGDYGYTF
d_gene: NA; v_gene: TRBV6-1; j_gene: TRBJ2-1; abundance: few; CDR3nt: TGTGCCAGCAGTGAAGCCCTACTCGGGAGTGAGCAGTTCTTC; CDR3aa: CASSEALLGSEQFF
d_gene: NA; v_gene: TRBV6-5; j_gene: TRBJ1-4; abundance: NA; CDR3nt: TGTGCCAGCGGGAGGGAAGCAGGAAAACTGTTTTTT; CDR3aa: CASGREAGKLFF
d_gene: NA; v_gene: TRBV29-1; j_gene: TRBJ2-2; abundance: NA; CDR3nt: TGCAGCGTTGATCCTTCGAACACCGGGGAGCTGTTTTTT; CDR3aa: CSVDPSNTGELFF
d_gene: TRBD2; v_gene: TRBV2; j_gene: TRBJ2-3; abundance: NA; CDR3nt: TGTGCCAGCAGTGAGGCTAGCGGGACGGGGAATACGCAGTATTTT; CDR3aa: CASSEASGTGNTQYF